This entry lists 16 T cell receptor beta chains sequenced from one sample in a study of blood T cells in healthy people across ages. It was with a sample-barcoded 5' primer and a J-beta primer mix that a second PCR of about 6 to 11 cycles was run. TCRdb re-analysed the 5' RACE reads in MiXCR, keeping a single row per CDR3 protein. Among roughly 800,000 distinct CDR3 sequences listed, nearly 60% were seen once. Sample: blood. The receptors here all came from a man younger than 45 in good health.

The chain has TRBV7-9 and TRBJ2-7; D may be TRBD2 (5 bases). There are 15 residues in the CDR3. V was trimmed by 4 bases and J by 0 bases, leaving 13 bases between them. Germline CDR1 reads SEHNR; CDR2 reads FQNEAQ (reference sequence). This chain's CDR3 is CASSSLGSYSYEQYF. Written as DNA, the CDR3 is TGTGCCAGCAGCTCCCTTGGGAGCTACTCCTACGAGCAGTACTTC. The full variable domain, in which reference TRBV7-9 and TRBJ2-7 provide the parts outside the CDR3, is DTGVSQNPRHKITKRGQNVTFRCDPISEHNRLYWYRQTLGQGPEFLTYFQNEAQLEKSRLLSDRFSAERPKGSFSTLEIQRTEQGDSAMYLCASSSLGSYSYEQYFGPGTRLTVT.

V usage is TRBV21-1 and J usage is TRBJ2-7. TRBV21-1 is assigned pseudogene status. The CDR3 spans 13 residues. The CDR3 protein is CASWLLMPYEQYF. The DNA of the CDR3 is TGTGCCAGCTGGCTCCTTATGCCCTACGAGCAGTACTTC.

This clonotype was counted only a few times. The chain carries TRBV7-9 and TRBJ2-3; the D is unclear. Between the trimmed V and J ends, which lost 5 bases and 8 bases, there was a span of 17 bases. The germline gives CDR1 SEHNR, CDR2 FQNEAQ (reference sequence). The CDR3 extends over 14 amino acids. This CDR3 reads CASSPDPLSGTQYF. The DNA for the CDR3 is TGTGCCAGCAGCCCTGATCCCCTTTCGGGTACGCAGTATTTT.

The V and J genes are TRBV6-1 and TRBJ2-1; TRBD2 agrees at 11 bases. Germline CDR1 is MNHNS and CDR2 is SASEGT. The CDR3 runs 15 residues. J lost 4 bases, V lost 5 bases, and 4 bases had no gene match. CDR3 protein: CASSKTSGVYNEQFF. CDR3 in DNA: TGTGCCAGCAGTAAGACTAGCGGGGTTTACAATGAGCAGTTCTTC.

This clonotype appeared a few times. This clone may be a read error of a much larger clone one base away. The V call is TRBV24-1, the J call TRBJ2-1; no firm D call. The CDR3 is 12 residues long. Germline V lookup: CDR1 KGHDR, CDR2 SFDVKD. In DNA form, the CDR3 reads TGTGCCGCCAGTGTGTGGAACGAAGAGCAGTTCTTC. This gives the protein CAASVWNEEQFF.

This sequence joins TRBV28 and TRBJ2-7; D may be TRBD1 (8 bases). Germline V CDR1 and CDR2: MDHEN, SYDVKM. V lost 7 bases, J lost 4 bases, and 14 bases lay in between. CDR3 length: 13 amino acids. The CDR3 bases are TGTGCCAGCAACAGGGGGGGACCATACGAGCAGTACTTC. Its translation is CASNRGGPYEQYF.

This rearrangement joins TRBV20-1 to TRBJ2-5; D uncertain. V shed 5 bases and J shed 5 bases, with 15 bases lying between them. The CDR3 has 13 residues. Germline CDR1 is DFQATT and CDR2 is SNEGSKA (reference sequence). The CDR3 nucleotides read TGCAGTGCTCAGAGGCGCGCGTCGGAGACCCAGTACTTC. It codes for CSAQRRASETQYF.

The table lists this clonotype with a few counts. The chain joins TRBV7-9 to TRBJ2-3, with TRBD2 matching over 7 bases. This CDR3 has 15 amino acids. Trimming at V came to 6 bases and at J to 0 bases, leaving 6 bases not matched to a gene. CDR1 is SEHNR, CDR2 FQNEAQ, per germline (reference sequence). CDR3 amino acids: CASRHPAGSTDTQYF. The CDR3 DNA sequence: TGTGCCAGCAGACATCCAGCGGGGAGCACAGATACGCAGTATTTT.

The CDR3 bases are TGTGCCAGCAGCCAGGACGGGACAGCCAGAAAACTGTTTTTT. Translating it yields CASSQDGTARKLFF. The chain carries TRBV3-1 and TRBJ1-4; 7 nucleotides line up with TRBD1. The CDR3 covers 14 residues. Trimming removed 3 bases from V and 10 bases from J; junction bases left unmatched: 8. The germline V gene encodes CDR1 LGHDT and CDR2 YNNKEL (reference sequence).

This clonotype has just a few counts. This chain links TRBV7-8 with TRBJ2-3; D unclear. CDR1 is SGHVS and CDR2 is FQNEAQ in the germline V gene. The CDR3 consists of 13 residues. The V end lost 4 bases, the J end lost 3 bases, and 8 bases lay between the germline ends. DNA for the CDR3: TGTGCCAGCAGCTCGGACCGAACAGATACGCAGTATTTT. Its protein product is CASSSDRTDTQYF.

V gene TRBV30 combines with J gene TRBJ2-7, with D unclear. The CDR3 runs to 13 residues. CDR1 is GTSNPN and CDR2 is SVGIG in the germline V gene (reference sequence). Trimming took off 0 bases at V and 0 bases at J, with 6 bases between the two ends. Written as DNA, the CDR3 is TGTGCCTGGAGTGTAGCGTACTCCTACGAGCAGTACTTC. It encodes CAWSVAYSYEQYF.

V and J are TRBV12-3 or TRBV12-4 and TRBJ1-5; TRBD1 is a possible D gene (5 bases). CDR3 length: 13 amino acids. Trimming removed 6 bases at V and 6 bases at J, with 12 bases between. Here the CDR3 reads CASSPGGGQPQHF. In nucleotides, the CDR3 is TGTGCCAGCAGCCCGGGGGGGGGTCAGCCCCAGCATTTT.

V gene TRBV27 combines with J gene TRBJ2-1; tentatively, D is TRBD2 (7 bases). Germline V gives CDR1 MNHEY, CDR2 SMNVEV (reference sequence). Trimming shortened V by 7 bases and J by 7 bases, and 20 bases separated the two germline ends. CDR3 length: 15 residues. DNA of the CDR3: TGTGCCAGCAACCCCGGGGGGCATAACCGGAATGAGCAGTTCTTC. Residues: CASNPGGHNRNEQFF.

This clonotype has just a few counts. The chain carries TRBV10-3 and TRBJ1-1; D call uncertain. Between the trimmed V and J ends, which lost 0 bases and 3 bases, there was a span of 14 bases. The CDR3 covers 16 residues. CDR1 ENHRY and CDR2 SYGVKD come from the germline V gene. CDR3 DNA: TGTGCCATCAGTGAGTCAGAGGCCAACGGGGACACTGAAGCTTTCTTT. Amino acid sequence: CAISESEANGDTEAFF.

CDR3: CSALVQGEQYF. In nucleotides, the CDR3 is TGCAGTGCTCTAGTTCAGGGCGAGCAGTACTTC. V gene TRBV20-1 combines with J gene TRBJ2-7, with D possibly TRBD1 on 5 matching bases. The CDR3 runs to 11 residues. Germline V gene lookup returns CDR1 DFQATT and CDR2 SNEGSKA (reference sequence). Trimming left V 5 bases short and J 6 bases short, with 11 bases between.

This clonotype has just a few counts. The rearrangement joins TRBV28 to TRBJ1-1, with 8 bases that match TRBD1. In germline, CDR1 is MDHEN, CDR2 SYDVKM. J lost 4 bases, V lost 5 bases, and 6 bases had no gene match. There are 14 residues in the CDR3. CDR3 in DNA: TGTGCCAGCAGTACTACAGGGGGGGGCACTGAAGCTTTCTTT. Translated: CASSTTGGGTEAFF.